This TCR beta chain emerged from a study of immune cell composition in non-small cell lung cancer. The CDR3 extends over 16 amino acids. V lost 0 bases to trimming and J lost 0 bases, with 11 bases between them. From germline, CDR1 is LGHNA and CDR2 YSLEER. Sequenced by immunoSEQ multiplex PCR; TCRdb stores in-frame clones only, minus some. The sample carries under 7,000 clones, approximately 80% recorded once. The normal lung sample lay at least 3 cm, and maximally far, from the tumour. Sequencing input: non-adjacent lung tissue. This receptor was identified in a human donor with non-small cell lung cancer. The rearrangement links TRBV4-3 to TRBJ1-2; a weak D match, TRBD1 (6 bases). CDR3 nucleotide sequence: TGCGCCAGCAGCCAAGAGGCTTGGACAGCTAACTATGGCTACACCTTC. It is translated as CASSQEAWTANYGYTF.